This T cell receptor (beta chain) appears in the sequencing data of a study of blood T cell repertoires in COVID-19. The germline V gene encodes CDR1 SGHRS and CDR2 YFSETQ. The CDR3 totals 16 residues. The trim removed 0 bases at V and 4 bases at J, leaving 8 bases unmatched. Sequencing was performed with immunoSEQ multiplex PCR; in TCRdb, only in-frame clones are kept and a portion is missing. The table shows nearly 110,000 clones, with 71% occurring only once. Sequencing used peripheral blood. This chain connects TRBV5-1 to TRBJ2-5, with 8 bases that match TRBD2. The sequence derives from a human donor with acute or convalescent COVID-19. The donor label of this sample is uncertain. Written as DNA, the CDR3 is TGCGCCAGCAGCTTGGCGGGGGGGGGCCGTGGAGAGACCCAGTACTTC. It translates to CASSLAGGGRGETQYF. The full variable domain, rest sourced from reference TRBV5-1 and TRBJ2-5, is KAGVTQTPRYLIKTRGQQVTLSCSPISGHRSVSWYQQTPGQGLQFLFEYFSETQRNKGNFPGRFSGRQFSNSRSEMNVSTLELGDSALYLCASSLAGGGRGETQYFGPGTRLLVL.